This TCR beta chain derives from a study of monozygotic twins with inflammatory bowel disease. Study-level points and caveats: It was in IBD patients that TCRbeta diversity (inverse Simpson) was lower than in healthy co-twins. Subtypes among T cells remained indistinguishable.

As concerns this clonotype: Its antigen remains unknown.

The blood volume drawn from each donor was around 2.5 ml. CDR3 size: 21 residues. The germline V gene has CDR1 MGHRA and CDR2 YSYEKL. TCRdb re-called the 5' RACE reads, yielding one record per CDR3 amino acid sequence without DNA. In total, the table holds some 450,000 distinct CDR3 sequences. The chain joins TRBV4-1 to TRBJ2-1; as DNA is missing, the TRBD2 call by TCRdb cannot be tested. The receptor's source is a human donor with ulcerative colitis or Crohn's disease, or a healthy co-twin of an affected twin (not recorded which). Sequencing was done on a sample of blood. This chain's CDR3 is CASSQEMAGLAGGSSYNEQFF.